This T cell receptor (beta chain) was identified in a study of OX40 agonist ivuxolimab in advanced cancers. Study-wide context: Across the patients, intravenous ivuxolimab was delivered every 2 weeks at 0.01 to 10 mg/kg. General study findings and limits: The expanded peripheral T cells' antigen specificity was not determined. Partly responding patients at 0.1-3.0 mg/kg showed some of the smallest clonal expansion.

In the case of this clone: Its antigen is still unknown.

Germline V CDR1 and CDR2: LNHNV, YYDKDF (reference sequence). The CDR3 covers 14 residues. Losses at the gene ends were 8 bases for V and 8 bases for J; bases not matched to a gene: 11. TCRdb's table, derived via immunoSEQ multiplex PCR, lists solely in-frame clones and lacks some. The sample includes under 60,000 clones, just under 90% of them seen just once. The material was CD4+ or CD8+ T cells sorted from blood, obtained in a trial of the OX40 agonist ivuxolimab. J is TRBJ2-1 and V is TRBV15; 8 bases align to TRBD2. This TCR was recovered from an adult with an advanced solid tumor such as melanoma, head and neck, liver or kidney cancer. The CDR3 loop reads CATAGAGVRDEQFF. CDR3 coding DNA: TGTGCCACCGCTGGAGCGGGAGTTAGGGATGAGCAGTTCTTC.